One and the same sample provided the 18 T cell receptor beta chains below, sequenced in a study of blood T cell repertoires in COVID-19. Profiling relied on immunoSEQ multiplex PCR, and the TCRdb table lists in-frame clones only, not all of them. The sample lists hundreds of thousands of clones, more than 75% occurring once. The sample was peripheral blood. The receptors were gathered from a woman aged 40 to 49 who had recovered from COVID-19.

The CDR3 sequence: CASSLGVYEQYF. In DNA form, the CDR3 reads TGTGCCAGCAGCTTAGGCGTCTACGAGCAGTACTTC. This chain joins TRBV7-8 and TRBJ2-7; D gene ambiguous. Trimming took 1 base from V and 3 from J, leaving 4 bases between them. Germline V CDR1 and CDR2: SGHVS, FQNEAQ. This CDR3 comprises 12 residues.

The chain carries TRBV4-1 and TRBJ1-1; D call uncertain. V lost 10 bases, J lost 1 base, and 10 bases lay in between. The CDR3 extends over 12 amino acids. The germline gives CDR1 MGHRA, CDR2 YSYEKL. The CDR3 reads CATGRGNTEAFF. In DNA form, the CDR3 reads TGCGCCACGGGTCGGGGGAACACTGAAGCTTTCTTT.

This clone was detected once. The V gene is TRBV6-6, the J gene TRBJ1-5; the match to TRBD1 covers 8 bases. V was clipped by 6 bases and J by 6 bases; unmatched bases: 13. Germline assignment: CDR1 MNHNY and CDR2 SVGAGI (reference sequence). This CDR3 region has 16 residues. The CDR3 spells CASSPLGQGAGQPQHF. In DNA form, the CDR3 reads TGTGCCAGCAGCCCTCTTGGCCAGGGGGCAGGTCAGCCCCAGCATTTT.

The V call is TRBV29-1, the J call TRBJ1-1; unclear D gene. V lost 5 bases and J lost 8, with 15 bases in between. CDR3 length: 12 amino acids. From germline, CDR1 is SQVTM and CDR2 ANQGSEA. For the CDR3, the DNA is TGCAGCGTTCGAAAACTGGAGGCCGAAGCTTTCTTT. This encodes CSVRKLEAEAFF.

For this clone: Since the CDR3 does not end with the conserved phenylalanine or tryptophan, this likely comes from a read error. The DNA is left out, because the CDR3 cannot be placed on it with certainty; the CDR3 is given as TCRdb lists it. Here the CDR3 reads CSARDVPGQPL. This chain joins TRBV20-1 and TRBJ1-2; TRBD1, as called in the table, went unchecked against the DNA. The CDR3 is 11 amino acids long, termini counted. Germline V gives CDR1 DFQATT, CDR2 SNEGSKA (reference sequence).

The V gene is TRBV7-3, the J gene TRBJ1-1, with 7 bases lining up with TRBD1. Germline V gene data show CDR1 as SGHTA and CDR2 as FQGTGA. The V and J ends lost 5 bases and 3 bases, in that order; junction bases with no gene match: 6. CDR3 size: 14 residues. The CDR3, as DNA: TGTGCCAGCAGCGTACAGGGGTCGGACACTGAAGCTTTCTTT. It is translated as CASSVQGSDTEAFF.

The V call is TRBV27, the J call TRBJ2-7; TRBD2 matches at 8 bases. The CDR3 extends over 14 amino acids. Germline-derived CDR1 and CDR2 are MNHEY and SMNVEV (reference sequence). The V and J ends lost 6 bases and 4 bases, in that order; junction bases with no gene match: 8. CDR3 DNA: TGTGCCAGCAGGTCCGCAGGACTAGCTTACGAGCAGTACTTC. This codes for CASRSAGLAYEQYF.

V is TRBV5-4 and J is TRBJ2-5; TRBD2 agrees at 7 bases. Losses at the gene ends were 5 bases for V and 2 bases for J; bases not matched to a gene: 12. CDR1 and CDR2 (germline): SGHNT, YYREEE (reference sequence). The CDR3 contains 16 residues. This CDR3 reads CASSRSSGDLQETQYF. The CDR3, as DNA: TGTGCCAGCAGTCGGTCTAGCGGTGATCTACAAGAGACCCAGTACTTC.

The chain has TRBV11-3 and TRBJ1-1; D unclear. Between the trimmed V and J ends, which lost 3 bases and 0 bases, there was a span of 5 bases. The CDR3 covers 13 residues. Germline V CDR1 and CDR2: SGHNT, YENEEA. CDR3 nucleotide sequence: TGTGCCAGCAGCTTCGAGCTGAACACTGAAGCTTTCTTT. Translated, it gives CASSFELNTEAFF.

The genes are TRBV14 and TRBJ2-7; tentative D call: TRBD2 (7 bases). Germline CDR1 reads SGHDN; CDR2 reads FVKESK. The CDR3 length is 14 residues. V dropped 5 bases and J dropped 7 bases, with 18 bases sitting between them. CDR3 in amino acids: CASSGRGPPGEQYF. The CDR3 DNA follows: TGTGCCAGCAGCGGGCGGGGGCCCCCTGGGGAGCAGTACTTC.

The chain uses TRBV30 and TRBJ2-5; 9 bases map to TRBD1. Germline V gene sequence: CDR1 GTSNPN, CDR2 SVGIG (reference sequence). V shed 2 bases and J 5 bases; nucleotides not matched to a gene: 9. The CDR3 runs to 15 residues. CDR3 nucleotide sequence: TGTGCCTGGAGTCCAGGACAGGGGTTGGGGGAGACCCAGTACTTC. It specifies CAWSPGQGLGETQYF.

This clone was seen a single time. The chain combines TRBV4-1 with TRBJ2-5, with D unclear. The V end lost 0 bases, the J end lost 2 bases, and 10 bases lay between the germline ends. CDR3 length: 15 amino acids. Germline CDR1 reads MGHRA; CDR2 reads YSYEKL. The CDR3 region has the DNA TGCGCCAGCAGCCAAGATGAGGCCCTTCAAGAGACCCAGTACTTC. Protein product: CASSQDEALQETQYF.

The V gene is TRBV4-1, the J gene TRBJ2-5; D unresolved. CDR1 is MGHRA and CDR2 is YSYEKL in the germline V gene. This CDR3 is 12 amino acids long. V lost 3 bases to trimming and J lost 5 bases, with 7 bases between them. The CDR3 loop reads CASSQTGETQYF. Written as DNA, the CDR3 is TGCGCCAGCAGCCAGACCGGGGAGACCCAGTACTTC.

Worth noting for this clone: Germline is not matched at one junction end, which may reflect a read error. The chain links TRBV7-2 to TRBJ2-7; 11 nucleotides line up with TRBD2. The germline gives CDR1 SGHTA, CDR2 FQGNSA. The CDR3 is 14 amino acids. CDR3 in DNA: TGTGCCAGCACCTTAGCGGGGGGGCTCTACGAGCAGTACTTC. It yields the protein CASTLAGGLYEQYF.

The CDR3: CASSEPGQGTDTQYF. CDR3 in DNA: TGCGCCAGCAGTGAGCCGGGACAGGGGACAGATACGCAGTATTTT. The chain has TRBV10-1 and TRBJ2-3; 10 bases line up with TRBD1. The trim removed 2 bases at V and 3 bases at J, leaving 2 bases unmatched. Per the germline V gene, CDR1 is WNHNN and CDR2 is SYGVQD (reference sequence). This CDR3 comprises 15 residues.

This clone has only a few counts. V and J are TRBV20-1 and TRBJ2-1; the match to TRBD2 covers 11 bases. The CDR3 has 15 amino acids. V trimming: 3 bases; J trimming: 9 bases; junction bases outside the gene matches: 10. CDR1 and CDR2 (germline): DFQATT, SNEGSKA (reference sequence). In DNA, the CDR3 is TGCAGTGCTAGTAAGGGGCTAGCGGGGGGAGGTGAGCAGTTCTTC. Translation: CSASKGLAGGGEQFF.

This clone appeared once. The genes are TRBV6-6 and TRBJ2-1, with TRBD2 matching over 12 bases. Losses at the gene ends were 5 bases for V and 6 bases for J; bases not matched to a gene: 11. Germline CDR1 MNHNY, CDR2 SVGAGI (reference sequence). This CDR3 contains 17 residues. The CDR3 bases are TGTGCCAGCAGTCCTCCTCTCCTAGCGGGGGGGCGCAATGAGCAGTTCTTC. Encoded protein: CASSPPLLAGGRNEQFF.

This rearrangement joins TRBV7-2 to TRBJ1-2; D gene uncertain. V lost 5 bases and J lost 2, with 6 bases in between. Germline CDR1 and CDR2: SGHTA and FQGNSA. CDR3 length equals 12 residues. CDR3 sequence (DNA): TGTGCCAGCAGCGGTAGAAACTATGGCTACACCTTC. Amino acids: CASSGRNYGYTF.